Listed below are T cell receptor beta chains from one sample, sequenced in a study of T cells in Graves' hyperthyroidism and ophthalmopathy. Using its own MiXCR run on the multiplex PCR reads, TCRdb lists one record per CDR3 protein. The sample holds about 420,000 distinct CDR3 sequences, about a sixth seen once. Input material: blood. These receptors came from a woman aged 18 to 35 with Graves' hyperthyroidism. CDR3s include the opening cysteine and the closing phenylalanine or tryptophan. Each record gives: clone size, J gene, V gene, D gene, CDR3 protein, CDR3 DNA. D genes are given only for firm matches. A row's size may be missing; if present it is once, few, many or a size class.

size: many; J: TRBJ2-7; V: TRBV19; D: -; CDR3: CASSIYPSSYEQYF; DNA: TGTGCCAGTAGTATCTACCCTAGCTCCTACGAGCAGTACTTC
size: many; J: TRBJ2-2; V: TRBV12-3/TRBV12-4; D: -; CDR3: CASSLMNTGELFF; DNA: TGTGCCAGCAGTTTAATGAACACCGGGGAGCTGTTTTTT
size: -; J: TRBJ2-3; V: TRBV4-1; D: TRBD2; CDR3: CASNQVRGGAPDTQYF; DNA: TGCGCCAGCAACCAAGTTCGCGGGGGGGCCCCAGATACGCAGTATTTT
size: many; J: TRBJ1-1; V: TRBV6-1; D: TRBD1; CDR3: CASHRGNTEAFF; DNA: TGTGCCAGTCACAGGGGGAACACTGAAGCTTTCTTT
size: many; J: TRBJ2-5; V: TRBV20-1; D: TRBD2; CDR3: CSASEGRGGETQYF; DNA: TGCAGTGCTAGTGAGGGCCGCGGGGGAGAGACCCAGTACTTC
size: -; J: TRBJ1-5; V: TRBV27; D: TRBD1; CDR3: CASSSRQGDVNQPQHF; DNA: TGTGCCAGCAGTTCCCGACAGGGGGACGTGAATCAGCCCCAGCATTTT
size: -; J: TRBJ2-2; V: TRBV20-1; D: -; CDR3: CSAREGPVGELFF; DNA: TGCAGTGCTAGAGAAGGGCCGGTCGGGGAGCTGTTTTTT
size: many; J: TRBJ2-3; V: TRBV2; D: TRBD1; CDR3: CASSPSGTDADTQYF; DNA: TGTGCCAGCAGTCCGTCCGGGACAGACGCAGATACGCAGTATTTT
size: -; J: TRBJ2-7; V: TRBV6-5; D: TRBD2; CDR3: CASSYLSPGLADTYEQYF; DNA: TGTGCCAGCAGTTACCTAAGCCCCGGACTAGCCGACACCTACGAGCAGTACTTC
size: many; J: TRBJ2-3; V: TRBV2; D: -; CDR3: CASRTSTDTQYF; DNA: TGTGCCAGCAGGACCAGCACAGATACGCAGTATTTT
size: many; J: TRBJ2-3; V: TRBV6-1; D: -; CDR3: CASGRSGLTGRRTDTQYF; DNA: TGTGCCAGCGGACGGAGCGGCTTAACGGGGCGTAGGACAGATACGCAGTATTTT
size: -; J: TRBJ2-7; V: TRBV5-1; D: TRBD2; CDR3: CASSYLAGGPFRAYEQYF; DNA: TGCGCCAGCAGCTATTTAGCGGGAGGACCGTTCCGGGCCTACGAGCAGTACTTC
size: -; J: TRBJ1-2; V: TRBV7-9; D: -; CDR3: CASSFQGAGGYTF; DNA: TGTGCCAGCAGCTTCCAGGGAGCGGGTGGCTACACCTTC
size: -; J: TRBJ2-1; V: TRBV6-1; D: -; CDR3: CASSHNRGNNEQFF; DNA: TGTGCCAGCAGCCACAACAGAGGGAACAATGAGCAGTTCTTC
size: few; J: TRBJ2-7; V: TRBV27; D: TRBD2; CDR3: CASSLARGRSEQYF; DNA: TGTGCCAGCAGTTTAGCCCGCGGGAGGAGCGAGCAGTACTTC
size: many; J: TRBJ2-5; V: TRBV2; D: -; CDR3: CASRDRTGVETQYF; DNA: TGTGCCAGCAGGGACCGTACGGGGGTGGAGACCCAGTACTTC
size: few; J: TRBJ2-1; V: TRBV4-2; D: -; CDR3: CASSLNLAESSYNEQFF; DNA: TGTGCCAGCAGCCTAAACTTAGCCGAAAGCTCCTACAATGAGCAGTTCTTC
size: many; J: TRBJ2-7; V: TRBV11-3; D: -; CDR3: CASSGTAEYYEQYF; DNA: TGTGCCAGCAGCGGGACGGCAGAGTACTACGAGCAGTACTTC
size: many; J: TRBJ2-5; V: TRBV11-2; D: TRBD1; CDR3: CASSFGTGGGETQYF; DNA: TGTGCCAGCAGCTTCGGGACAGGGGGCGGGGAGACCCAGTACTTC
size: many; J: TRBJ1-3; V: TRBV4-1; D: -; CDR3: CASSQDQPFLSGNTIYF; DNA: TGCGCCAGCAGCCAAGATCAACCTTTCCTTTCTGGAAACACCATATATTTT
size: many; J: TRBJ2-1; V: TRBV7-2; D: -; CDR3: CASSLVTGYNEQFF; DNA: TGTGCCAGCAGCTTGGTGACAGGTTACAATGAGCAGTTCTTC
size: few; J: TRBJ1-2; V: TRBV6-2/TRBV6-3; D: -; CDR3: CTSSYSRGANYGYTF; DNA: TGTACCAGCAGTTACTCCAGGGGAGCTAACTATGGCTACACCTTC
size: -; J: TRBJ2-3; V: TRBV12-3/TRBV12-4; D: TRBD2; CDR3: CASSLATSGSEPDTQYF; DNA: TGTGCCAGCAGTTTAGCTACTAGCGGGAGTGAACCAGATACGCAGTATTTT
size: once; J: TRBJ1-3; V: TRBV7-9; D: TRBD1; CDR3: CASSLTGNSGNTIYF; DNA: TGTGCCAGCAGCTTGACAGGGAACTCTGGAAACACCATATATTTT
size: -; J: TRBJ1-2; V: TRBV2; D: -; CDR3: CASRDSRQVGGNGYTF; DNA: TGTGCCAGCAGGGATTCGCGACAGGTGGGAGGGAATGGCTACACCTTC
size: many; J: TRBJ1-6; V: TRBV3-1; D: -; CDR3: CASSQDFRNSPLHF; DNA: TGTGCCAGCAGCCAAGATTTTAGGAATTCACCCCTCCACTTT
size: -; J: TRBJ1-5; V: TRBV6-1; D: -; CDR3: CASSLGWYQPQHF; DNA: TGTGCCAGCAGCCTCGGCTGGTATCAGCCCCAGCATTTT
size: many; J: TRBJ2-2; V: TRBV3-1; D: -; CDR3: CASSQGLNTGELFF; DNA: TGTGCCAGCAGCCAAGGGCTAAACACCGGGGAGCTGTTTTTT
size: many; J: TRBJ2-5; V: TRBV11-1; D: -; CDR3: CASSSWTAQETQYF; DNA: TGTGCCAGCAGTTCCTGGACGGCCCAAGAGACCCAGTACTTC
size: many; J: TRBJ1-1; V: TRBV19; D: -; CDR3: CASRQGRFDTEAFF; DNA: TGTGCCAGTCGTCAAGGGCGGTTCGACACTGAAGCTTTCTTT
size: many; J: TRBJ1-4; V: TRBV6-1; D: -; CDR3: CASSEAWGGLGEKLFF; DNA: TGTGCCAGCAGTGAAGCGTGGGGGGGCCTTGGTGAAAAACTGTTTTTT
size: many; J: TRBJ1-5; V: TRBV7-3; D: -; CDR3: CASSLGRLRNQPQHF; DNA: TGTGCCAGCAGCTTAGGCCGGTTAAGGAATCAGCCCCAGCATTTT
size: -; J: TRBJ2-1; V: TRBV28; D: -; CDR3: CASIAGAKVWNEQFF; DNA: TGTGCCAGCATCGCGGGGGCGAAGGTTTGGAATGAGCAGTTCTTC
size: -; J: TRBJ2-5; V: TRBV28; D: -; CDR3: CASNQETQYF; DNA: TGTGCCAGCAACCAGGAGACCCAGTACTTC
size: many; J: TRBJ2-7; V: TRBV7-2; D: TRBD1; CDR3: CASSPNPLTGGLISYEQYF; DNA: TGTGCCAGCAGCCCAAACCCTCTGACAGGGGGTTTAATCTCCTACGAGCAGTACTTC
size: many; J: TRBJ2-2; V: TRBV20-1; D: -; CDR3: CSAPTRPNGELFF; DNA: TGCAGTGCCCCGACTAGGCCCAACGGGGAGCTGTTTTTT
size: few; J: TRBJ2-6; V: TRBV20-1; D: -; CDR3: CASYGANVLTF; DNA: TGCGCCTCGTATGGGGCCAACGTCCTGACTTTC
size: -; J: TRBJ1-3; V: TRBV20-1; D: -; CDR3: CSARNQEDGNTIYF; DNA: TGCAGTGCTAGGAATCAGGAGGATGGAAACACCATATATTTT
size: many; J: TRBJ2-7; V: TRBV18; D: -; CDR3: CASSNNGWGAYEQYF; DNA: TGTGCCAGCTCGAACAACGGTTGGGGGGCCTACGAGCAGTACTTC
size: -; J: TRBJ1-1; V: TRBV28; D: -; CDR3: CASSGGKRNTEAFF; DNA: TGTGCCAGCAGCGGGGGGAAAAGAAACACTGAAGCTTTCTTT
size: many; J: TRBJ2-7; V: TRBV11-2; D: TRBD2; CDR3: CASRFRGTNSYEQYF; DNA: TGTGCCAGCCGCTTTCGGGGGACTAACTCCTACGAGCAGTACTTC
size: few; J: TRBJ2-7; V: TRBV10-2; D: -; CDR3: CASREAGGHSGTEQYF; DNA: TGCGCCAGCAGAGAGGCGGGCGGCCACAGTGGGACCGAGCAGTACTTC
size: many; J: TRBJ2-3; V: TRBV20-1; D: TRBD1; CDR3: CSARGDRFTDTQYF; DNA: TGCAGTGCTAGAGGGGACAGATTCACAGATACGCAGTATTTT
size: many; J: TRBJ1-5; V: TRBV5-6; D: -; CDR3: CASSQIGGGLSNQPQHF; DNA: TGTGCCAGCAGCCAAATTGGAGGAGGGCTTAGCAATCAGCCCCAGCATTTT